This T cell receptor beta chain was sequenced during a study of blood T cells in healthy people across ages. Study observations and caveats: Conclusively comparing naive with antigen-experienced cells was impossible with unsorted PBMCs. Aged donors had fewer naive CD4+ cells and lower diversity than long-lived donors.

To note about this clonotype: Its matching antigen is unknown.

Each of the donors had 8 to 10 milliliters of peripheral blood drawn into EDTA-treated Vacutainer tubes. Together with a sample-barcoded 5' primer, a J-beta primer mix was included in a second PCR lasting about 7 to 11 cycles. One entry per CDR3 protein results from TCRdb running MiXCR on the 5' RACE reads. The sample records about 630,000 distinct CDR3 sequences, under 25% being singletons. Germline V lookup: CDR1 LGHDT, CDR2 YNNKEL (reference sequence). The CDR3 contains 15 residues. Trimming cost V 5 bases and J 3 bases; bases outside gene matches: 7. The sequenced material came from blood. The origin of this receptor is a man between 65 and 80 years old in good health. The chain carries TRBV3-1 and TRBJ2-1; 7 bases line up with TRBD2. CDR3 loop: CASSWGGSNYNEQFF. DNA of the CDR3: TGTGCCAGCAGCTGGGGCGGGAGCAACTACAATGAGCAGTTCTTC.